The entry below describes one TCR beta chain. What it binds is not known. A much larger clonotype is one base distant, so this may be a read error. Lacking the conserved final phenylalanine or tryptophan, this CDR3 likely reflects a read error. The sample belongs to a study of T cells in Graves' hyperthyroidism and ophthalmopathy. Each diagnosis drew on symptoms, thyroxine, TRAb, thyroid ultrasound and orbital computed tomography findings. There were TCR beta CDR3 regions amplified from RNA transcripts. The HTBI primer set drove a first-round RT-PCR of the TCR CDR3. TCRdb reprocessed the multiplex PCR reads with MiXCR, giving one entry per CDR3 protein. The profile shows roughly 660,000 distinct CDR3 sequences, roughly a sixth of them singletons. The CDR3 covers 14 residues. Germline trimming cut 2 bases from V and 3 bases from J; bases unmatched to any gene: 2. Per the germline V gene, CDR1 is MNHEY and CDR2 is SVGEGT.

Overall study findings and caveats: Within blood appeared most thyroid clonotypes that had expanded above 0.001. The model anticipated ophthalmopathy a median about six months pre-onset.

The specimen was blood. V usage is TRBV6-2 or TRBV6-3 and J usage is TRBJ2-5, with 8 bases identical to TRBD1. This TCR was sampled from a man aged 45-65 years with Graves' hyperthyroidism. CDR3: CASSYPGQEETQYS. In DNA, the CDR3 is TGTGCCAGCAGTTACCCGGGACAGGAAGAGACCCAGTACTCC.